This entry lists 29 T cell receptor beta chains sequenced from one sample in a study of OX40 agonist ivuxolimab in advanced cancers. Repertoires were generated with immunoSEQ multiplex PCR, while TCRdb's copy carries only in-frame clones and drops some. The profile shows fewer than 120,000 clones, more than 70% of them singletons. The sample was CD4+ or CD8+ T cells sorted from blood, taken in a trial of the OX40 agonist ivuxolimab. These receptors were collected from an adult with an advanced solid tumor such as melanoma, head and neck, liver or kidney cancer.

V and J are TRBV4-3 and TRBJ1-5; D uncertain. V lost 5 bases, J lost 0 bases, and 11 bases lay in between. Germline V gene data show CDR1 as LGHNA and CDR2 as YSLEER. This CDR3 has 15 residues. CDR3 coding DNA: TGCGCCAGCAGCTTGGACCTATATAGCAATCAGCCCCAGCATTTT. Protein: CASSLDLYSNQPQHF.

The J gene is TRBJ1-1, the V gene TRBV19, with D uncertain. The germline CDR1 and CDR2 sequences are LNHDA and SQIVND (reference sequence). Trimming left V 5 bases short and J 4 bases short, with 14 bases between. This CDR3 has 14 residues. CDR3 sequence (DNA): TGTGCCAGTAGTTATGGGGTCCCGAGCACTGAAGCTTTCTTT. Its protein product is CASSYGVPSTEAFF. Full variable domain (outside the CDR3, taken from reference TRBV19 and TRBJ1-1): DGGITQSPKYLFRKEGQNVTLSCEQNLNHDAMYWYRQDPGQGLRLIYYSQIVNDFQKGDIAEGYSVSREKKESFPLTVTSAQKNPTAFYLCASSYGVPSTEAFFGQGTRLTVV.

V and J are TRBV9 and TRBJ2-1, with 12 bases that match TRBD2. Germline-derived CDR1 and CDR2 are SGDLS and YYNGEE. With V trimmed by 4 bases and J by 4 bases, 12 bases remained unmatched. CDR3 length equals 18 residues. The CDR3 nucleotides are TGTGCCAGCAGCCCCCGACCTTTACTAGCGGGGGGTTACAATGAGCAGTTCTTC. Translating gives CASSPRPLLAGGYNEQFF.

The chain is built from TRBV7-9 and TRBJ2-5; D is uncertain. Trimming took 1 base from V and 4 from J, leaving 10 bases between them. This CDR3 contains 14 residues. Germline-derived CDR1 and CDR2 are SEHNR and FQNEAQ (reference sequence). This chain's CDR3 is CASSLVFPRETQYF. The DNA for the CDR3 is TGTGCCAGCAGCTTAGTGTTCCCCAGAGAGACCCAGTACTTC.

The gene calls are TRBV28 and TRBJ2-6, with TRBD1 matching 7 bases. Losses at the gene ends were 3 bases for V and 2 bases for J; bases not matched to a gene: 13. The germline V gene has CDR1 MDHEN and CDR2 SYDVKM. CDR3 length: 19 amino acids. CDR3 nucleotide sequence: TGTGCCAGCAGTTTGTTGACAAGACAGGGAGTTCCTGGGGCCAACGTCCTGACTTTC. Encoded protein: CASSLLTRQGVPGANVLTF.

This clone appeared a few times. The chain combines TRBV20-1 with TRBJ1-1; D remains unclear. CDR3 length equals 11 residues. Trimming stripped 6 bases from V and 3 bases from J, with 8 bases between. The germline CDR1 and CDR2 sequences are DFQATT and SNEGSKA (reference sequence). The CDR3 nucleotides are TGCAGTGCACCAGGATACACTGAAGCTTTCTTT. This translates into CSAPGYTEAFF.

The CDR3 sequence is CASSEDRDSFAFF. The CDR3, as DNA: TGTGCCAGCTCAGAAGACAGGGATTCGTTCGCTTTCTTT. This chain connects TRBV18 to TRBJ1-1; TRBD1 matches 7 bases. Germline assignment: CDR1 KGHSH and CDR2 LQKENI. This CDR3 region has 13 residues. J lost 11 bases, V lost 5 bases, and 11 bases had no gene match.

The gene calls are TRBV28 and TRBJ2-7, with a possible D match to TRBD1 (5 bases). Trimming removed 4 bases from V and 5 bases from J, with 18 bases in between. Per germline, CDR1 MDHEN and CDR2 SYDVKM. The CDR3 sequence is 15 residues long. This chain's CDR3 is CASSSSLQGSHEQYF. The CDR3 nucleotides read TGTGCCAGCAGTTCAAGCCTCCAGGGTTCTCACGAGCAGTACTTC.

The chain uses TRBV7-3 and TRBJ1-3; D perhaps matches TRBD1 (5 bases). CDR3 length: 14 residues. CDR1 and CDR2 from the germline V gene are SGHTA and FQGTGA. The V and J ends lost 1 base and 3 bases respectively, with 7 bases between them. The CDR3 protein is CASSLRDSGNTIYF. CDR3 coding DNA: TGTGCCAGCAGCTTAAGAGACAGTGGAAACACCATATATTTT.

This clone has a single count. This chain connects TRBV6-6 to TRBJ2-7; TRBD2 is a possible D gene (6 bases). The CDR3 runs to 15 residues. The V gene's germline CDR1 is MNHNY and CDR2 SVGAGI (reference sequence). V lost 0 bases, J lost 0 bases, and 9 bases lay in between. The CDR3 here is CASSYSRDVSYEQYF. The CDR3 coding sequence is TGTGCCAGCAGTTACTCGCGGGACGTCTCCTACGAGCAGTACTTC.

The gene calls are TRBV9 and TRBJ1-2; D may be TRBD1 (5 bases). Trimming shortened V by 6 bases and J by 4 bases, and 16 bases separated the two germline ends. CDR1 is SGDLS and CDR2 is YYNGEE in the germline V gene. The CDR3 has 14 amino acids. The CDR3 nucleotides are TGTGCCAGCACCCGAATACAGGAACCCTATGGCTACACCTTC. Its protein product is CASTRIQEPYGYTF.

This chain uses TRBV19 with TRBJ2-1; maybe TRBD2 (6 bases). The CDR3 is made up of 16 amino acids. V lost 3 bases and J 7 bases, leaving 19 bases between the germline ends. Germline V gene data show CDR1 as LNHDA and CDR2 as SQIVND (reference sequence). CDR3 DNA: TGTGCCAGTAGTATCATTCCCGGGACTTTGGGGAATGAGCAGTTCTTC. As protein: CASSIIPGTLGNEQFF.

The V gene is TRBV19, the J gene TRBJ2-7, with D unresolved. Per germline, CDR1 LNHDA and CDR2 SQIVND (reference sequence). CDR3 size: 12 residues. Trimming left V 4 bases short and J 2 bases short, with 6 bases between. The CDR3 protein is CASSTNPYEQYF. DNA of the CDR3: TGTGCCAGTAGTACCAACCCCTACGAGCAGTACTTC.

The genes are TRBV13 and TRBJ1-2, with D possibly matching TRBD1 (6 bases). In germline, CDR1 is PRHDT, CDR2 FYEKMQ (reference sequence). The V gene lost 5 bases and the J gene lost 7 bases, with 11 bases spanning the gap. This CDR3 is built from 12 residues. The CDR3 loop reads CASSQQGFGYTF. The CDR3 nucleotides read TGTGCCAGCAGCCAACAGGGATTTGGCTACACCTTC.

The V and J genes are TRBV6-5 and TRBJ2-1; the D gene could be TRBD1 or TRBD2 (5 bases each). The V gene lost 6 bases and the J gene lost 4 bases, with 16 bases spanning the gap. The CDR3 has 15 residues. In germline, CDR1 is MNHEY, CDR2 SVGAGI. The CDR3 sequence is CASRQPGRGYNEQFF. As DNA, the CDR3 is TGTGCCAGCAGACAACCGGGACGCGGATACAATGAGCAGTTCTTC.

The CDR3 bases are TGTGCCTGGAGTTACCCGGGGTCAGACTCTGGAAACACCATATATTTT. Its translation: CAWSYPGSDSGNTIYF. The chain recombines TRBV30 with TRBJ1-3; no reliable D call. V shed 2 bases and J shed 0 bases, with 14 bases lying between them. This CDR3 is 16 amino acids long. Germline CDR1 reads GTSNPN; CDR2 reads SVGIG (reference sequence).

This chain links TRBV28 with TRBJ1-5; 8 nucleotides align to TRBD1. The germline gives CDR1 MDHEN, CDR2 SYDVKM. V shed 4 bases, J shed 3 bases, and the junction held 8 bases outside the gene matches. This CDR3 is built from 16 residues. CDR3 coding DNA: TGTGCCAGCAGTTCCCATCGACAGGGGAACAATCAGCCCCAGCATTTT. Translation: CASSSHRQGNNQPQHF.

The chain recombines TRBV7-2 with TRBJ1-5; D gene uncertain. The germline CDR1 and CDR2 sequences are SGHTA and FQGNSA. V was pared by 5 bases and J by 5 bases, with 10 bases between. This CDR3 has 13 residues. CDR3 sequence reads: CASSIGPDQPQHF. In DNA, the CDR3 is TGTGCCAGCAGCATCGGGCCCGATCAGCCCCAGCATTTT.

This clone was seen once. The chain carries TRBV10-3 and TRBJ2-7; TRBD1 agrees at 7 bases. J gave up 5 bases and V 0 bases, and 4 bases lay outside the gene matches. This CDR3 has 14 residues. Germline V gene data show CDR1 as ENHRY and CDR2 as SYGVKD. CDR3 sequence: CAISESTGSHEQYF. DNA of the CDR3: TGTGCCATCAGTGAGTCGACAGGGTCCCACGAGCAGTACTTC.

The table lists this clone with a few counts. This sequence joins TRBV11-1 and TRBJ2-1; the match to TRBD2 covers 15 bases. From germline, CDR1 is SGHAT and CDR2 FQDESV (reference sequence). The V and J ends lost 5 bases and 9 bases, in that order; junction bases with no gene match: 17. The CDR3 has 19 amino acids. CDR3 coding DNA: TGTGCCAGCAGCCCCGGACTAGCGGGAGGGCCTCAATTCGGAGGTGAGCAGTTCTTC. This translates into CASSPGLAGGPQFGGEQFF.

The V call is TRBV12-5, the J call TRBJ2-5, with D possibly matching TRBD1 (5 bases). The CDR3 loop spans 14 amino acids. Trimming shortened V by 1 base and J by 2 bases, and 8 bases separated the two germline ends. Germline V gives CDR1 LGHNT, CDR2 FRNRAP. This CDR3 is CASGLAGQQETQYF. DNA of the CDR3: TGTGCTAGTGGTTTGGCAGGACAACAAGAGACCCAGTACTTC.

This clone was counted a few times. This chain joins TRBV6-5 and TRBJ2-1; 10 nucleotides agree with TRBD2. V trimming: 4 bases; J trimming: 8 bases; junction bases outside the gene matches: 11. Germline V gene sequence: CDR1 MNHEY, CDR2 SVGAGI. The CDR3 has 16 residues. CDR3 in DNA: TGTGCCAGCAGTTGGGGGGCTAGCGGGAGTGTCTATGAGCAGTTCTTC. It encodes CASSWGASGSVYEQFF.

The rearrangement joins TRBV30 to TRBJ2-7; no firm D call. The CDR3 has 13 residues. Germline V lookup: CDR1 GTSNPN, CDR2 SVGIG (reference sequence). V was clipped by 0 bases and J by 3 bases, with 9 bases between them. In nucleotides, the CDR3 is TGTGCCTGGAGTGTCGTCATAAGCTACGAGCAGTACTTC. It is translated as CAWSVVISYEQYF.

The chain links TRBV10-3 to TRBJ2-7; 14 positions agree with TRBD2. Germline CDR1 and CDR2: ENHRY and SYGVKD. The trim removed 10 bases at V and 4 bases at J, leaving 12 bases unmatched. The CDR3 spans 16 residues. CDR3 coding DNA: TGTGCCACCACTGGGACTAGCGGGAGAAGGGGGTACGAGCAGTACTTC. It yields the protein CATTGTSGRRGYEQYF.

The rearrangement joins TRBV7-8 to TRBJ1-1; D unclear. The CDR3 has 14 amino acids. V was trimmed by 0 bases and J by 5 bases, leaving 10 bases between them. Germline assignment: CDR1 SGHVS and CDR2 FQNEAQ. The CDR3, as DNA: TGTGCCAGCAGCTTAGCTATCGGGGTAACTGAAGCTTTCTTT. It is translated as CASSLAIGVTEAFF.

The CDR3, as DNA: TGCAGCGGCGGACCTCGGTCATACACTGAAGCTTTCTTT. This codes for CSGGPRSYTEAFF. This chain connects TRBV29-1 to TRBJ1-1; D is unresolved. Germline V gene data show CDR1 as SQVTM and CDR2 as ANQGSEA. Trimming stripped 7 bases from V and 3 bases from J, with 15 bases between. This CDR3 has 13 residues.

This chain joins TRBV7-2 and TRBJ1-2; TRBD1 agrees at 7 bases. The CDR3 totals 15 residues. V lost 5 bases to trimming and J lost 4 bases; unmatched junction nucleotides: 10. Germline CDR1 and CDR2: SGHTA and FQGNSA. This CDR3 is CASSPRQGGGYGYTF. CDR3 bases: TGTGCCAGCAGCCCGCGACAGGGAGGTGGCTATGGCTACACCTTC.

The chain combines TRBV5-5 with TRBJ1-4; D is perhaps TRBD1 (6 bases). The CDR3 runs to 13 residues. The germline V gene encodes CDR1 SGHKS and CDR2 YYEKEE (reference sequence). V gave up 1 base and J gave up 7 bases, with 8 bases separating them. In nucleotides, the CDR3 is TGTGCCAGCAGCTTGAGGGGGTTTGAAAAACTGTTTTTT. It yields the protein CASSLRGFEKLFF.

This clone was detected a few times. The genes are TRBV6-4 and TRBJ1-1, with 7 bases that match TRBD1. Germline lookup yields CDR1 MRHNA and CDR2 SNTAGT. V shed 0 bases, J shed 4 bases, and the junction held 2 bases outside the gene matches. CDR3 length: 14 amino acids. CDR3 in DNA: TGTGCCAGCAGTGACTCGAACAGGGGCACTGAAGCTTTCTTT. Its protein is CASSDSNRGTEAFF.